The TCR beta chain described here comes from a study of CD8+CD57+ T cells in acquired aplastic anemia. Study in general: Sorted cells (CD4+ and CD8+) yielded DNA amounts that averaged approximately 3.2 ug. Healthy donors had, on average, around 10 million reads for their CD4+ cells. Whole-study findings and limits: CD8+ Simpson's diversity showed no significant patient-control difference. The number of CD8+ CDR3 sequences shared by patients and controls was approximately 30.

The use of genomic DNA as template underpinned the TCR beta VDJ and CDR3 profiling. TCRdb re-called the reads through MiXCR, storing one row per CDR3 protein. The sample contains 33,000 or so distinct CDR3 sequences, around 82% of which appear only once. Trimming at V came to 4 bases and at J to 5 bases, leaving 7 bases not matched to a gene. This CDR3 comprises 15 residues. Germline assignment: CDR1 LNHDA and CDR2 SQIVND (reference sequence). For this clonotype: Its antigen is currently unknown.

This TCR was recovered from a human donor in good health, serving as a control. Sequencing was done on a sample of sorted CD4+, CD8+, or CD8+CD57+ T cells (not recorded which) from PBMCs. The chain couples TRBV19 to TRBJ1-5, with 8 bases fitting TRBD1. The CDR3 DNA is TGTGCCAGTAGTACGCACAACAGGGGGGATCAGCCCCAGCATTTT. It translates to CASSTHNRGDQPQHF.